This T cell receptor (beta chain) came from a study of shared clonotypes between healthy human individuals. The trim removed 0 bases at V and 2 bases at J, leaving 4 bases unmatched. Germline loops: CDR1 SGDLS, CDR2 YYNGEE. The CDR3 runs to 15 residues. Concerning this clone: Its cognate antigen is unknown.

General observations from the study: Sequencing depth was a factor that was expected to affect clonotype sharing among donors. Some naive CD4 clonotypes, roughly 5%, turned up in common across several donors. The four-donor shared clonotypes exceeded non-shared clonotypes in generation probability, with non-shared ones scoring lower.

Some clones are missing from TCRdb's copy, which holds only in-frame ones; the method was immunoSEQ multiplex PCR. The repertoire includes just over 2,000,000 clones, about 95% of them detected once, and about 1.1% sits in the top ten. Naive CD8 cells comprised CD45RO-negative, CCR7-positively selected cells, excluding terminally differentiated effector memory CD45RA+ cells. The TCR comes from a man between 18 and 35 years old in good health. The sample taken for sequencing was naive CD8+ T cells sorted from blood. V is TRBV9 and J is TRBJ2-5; 7 bases line up with TRBD2. CDR3 coding DNA: TGTGCCAGCAGCGTAGTGGGGAGGGAGCAAGAGACCCAGTACTTC. Translated, it gives CASSVVGREQETQYF.